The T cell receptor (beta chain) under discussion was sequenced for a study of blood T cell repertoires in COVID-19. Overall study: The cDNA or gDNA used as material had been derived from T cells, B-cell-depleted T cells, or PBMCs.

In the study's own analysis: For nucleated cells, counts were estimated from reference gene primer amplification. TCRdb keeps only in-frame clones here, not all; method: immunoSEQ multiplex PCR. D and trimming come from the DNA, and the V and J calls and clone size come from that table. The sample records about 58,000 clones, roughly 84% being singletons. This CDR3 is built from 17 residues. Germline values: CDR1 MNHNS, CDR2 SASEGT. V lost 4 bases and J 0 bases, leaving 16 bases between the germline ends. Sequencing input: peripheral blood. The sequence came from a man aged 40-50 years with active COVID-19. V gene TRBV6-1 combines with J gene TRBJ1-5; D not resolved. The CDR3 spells CASSAWVAGTSNQPQHF. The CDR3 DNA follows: TGTGCCAGCAGTGCTTGGGTCGCAGGCACTAGCAATCAGCCCCAGCATTTT.